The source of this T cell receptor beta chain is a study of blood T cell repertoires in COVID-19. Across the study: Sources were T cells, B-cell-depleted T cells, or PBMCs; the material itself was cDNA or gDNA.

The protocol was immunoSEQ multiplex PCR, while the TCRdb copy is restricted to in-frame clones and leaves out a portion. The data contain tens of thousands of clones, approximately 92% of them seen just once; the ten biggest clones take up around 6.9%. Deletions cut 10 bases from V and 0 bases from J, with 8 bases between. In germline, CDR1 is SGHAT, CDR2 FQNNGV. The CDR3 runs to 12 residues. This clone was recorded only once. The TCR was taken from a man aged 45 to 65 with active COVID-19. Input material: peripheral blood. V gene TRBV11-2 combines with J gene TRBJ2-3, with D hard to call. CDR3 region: CATTPSTDTQYF. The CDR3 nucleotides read TGTGCCACCACACCTAGCACAGATACGCAGTATTTT.